This T cell receptor beta chain came from a study of cytomegalovirus exposure and HLA in healthy donors. The study, taken as a whole, reports: Cytomegalovirus-associated status was assigned to 150 to 200 TCR beta chains. In a later analysis, a genetic analysis reported fewer productive-TCR N-insertions in an Asian-associated ancestry cluster than the cohort average. Analysis was carried out at a later point, and it linked a missense DCLRE1C variant to TCR beta V- and J-gene trimming. In an earlier analysis, in fewer than 700 donors, most V segments appeared productive either ~90% or ~30% of the time.

The V end was cut by 5 bases, the J end by 1 base, with 14 bases between. CDR1 SGHTA and CDR2 FQGTGA come from the germline V gene. The CDR3 loop spans 15 amino acids. With regard to this clone: Its antigen is still unknown.

Use of 60 Vbeta and 13 Jbeta primers characterized the PCR. Only in-frame clones appear in the TCRdb table, and some are missing; sequencing was by immunoSEQ multiplex PCR. The sample yields roughly 180,000 clones, 82% seen once. Sequencing was done on a sample of PBMCs. This chain uses TRBV7-3 with TRBJ1-1; no firm D call. The source is a man in his forties in good health and CMV-seronegative. The chain's CDR3 is CASSLLAFPNTEAFF. The CDR3, as DNA: TGTGCCAGCAGCCTCCTCGCGTTCCCGAACACTGAAGCTTTCTTT.